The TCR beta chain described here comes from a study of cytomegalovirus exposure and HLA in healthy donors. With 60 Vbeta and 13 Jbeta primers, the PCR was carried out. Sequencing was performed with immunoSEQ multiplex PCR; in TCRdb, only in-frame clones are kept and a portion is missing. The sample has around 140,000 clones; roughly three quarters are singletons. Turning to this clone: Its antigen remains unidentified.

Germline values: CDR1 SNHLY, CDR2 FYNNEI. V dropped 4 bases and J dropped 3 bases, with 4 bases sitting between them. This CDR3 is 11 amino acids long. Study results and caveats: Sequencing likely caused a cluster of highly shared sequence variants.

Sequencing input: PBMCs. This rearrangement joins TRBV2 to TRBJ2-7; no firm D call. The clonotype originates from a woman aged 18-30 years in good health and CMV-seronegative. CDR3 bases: TGTGCCAGCAGTGTGAGCTACGAGCAGTACTTC. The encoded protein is CASSVSYEQYF.